A selection of T cell receptor beta chains follows, all from one sample in a study of graft-versus-host responses after intestinal transplantation. These receptors have no known antigen. Profiling relied on immunoSEQ multiplex PCR, and the TCRdb table lists in-frame clones only, not all of them. The table lists some 130,000 clones, about 92% of them singletons. The sequences come from unstimulated CD4+ T cells sorted from spleen or lymph node cells, collected before intestinal transplant. These receptors all come from a human donor who received an intestinal transplant. Both conserved end residues are part of each CDR3.

J gene,V gene,CDR3 protein
TRBJ2-7,TRBV7-8,CASSLLSGGAYEQYF
TRBJ2-5,TRBV5-1,CASSFGQGETQYF
TRBJ1-1,TRBV13,CASNRDPLRGTEAFF
TRBJ2-5,TRBV4-2,CASSSGGAGETQYF
TRBJ1-4,TRBV5-1,CASSSSYLRGGIRTNEKLFF
TRBJ1-3,TRBV11-3,CASAEGSGNTIYF
TRBJ2-3,TRBV7-2,CASRPVGFTDTQYF
TRBJ2-5,TRBV5-4,CATQETGGKETQYF
TRBJ1-1,TRBV11-3,CASSGGIFMNTEAFF
TRBJ1-6,TRBV6-5,CASSKTGSGSPLHF
TRBJ2-7,TRBV19,CASGRQGEQYF
TRBJ2-5,TRBV5-1,CASSYGQVQETQYF
TRBJ2-5,TRBV5-1,CASSGGEPQETQYF
TRBJ2-3,TRBV5-6,CASSLGPWAQYF
TRBJ1-3,TRBV4-1,CASSRTGDSGNTIYF
TRBJ2-1,TRBV11-3,CASSSQGAYYNEQFF
TRBJ2-3,TRBV5-1,CASSISTDTQYF
TRBJ2-2,TRBV5-1,CASSLLTSGGTGELFF
TRBJ2-5,TRBV11-3,CASSSSWTSGEQQETQYF
TRBJ2-3,TRBV10-2,CASSDRTRTDTQYF
TRBJ2-7,TRBV10-1,CASSRGYEQYF
TRBJ1-2,TRBV5-1,CASRVGPGQGFYGYTF
TRBJ1-1,TRBV18,CASSPLDKNTEAFF
TRBJ1-4,TRBV18,CASSPIPGTNEKLFF
-,TRBV7-3,CASSSWTSAYEQYF
TRBJ2-1,TRBV11-2,CASTSYRGKYNEQFF
TRBJ1-3,TRBV18,CASATGLSSGNTIYF